A selection of T cell receptor beta chains follows, all from one sample in a study of spatial heterogeneity in lung cancer. One entry per CDR3 protein, called by TCRdb with MiXCR from the 5' RACE reads. The sample has about 94,000 distinct CDR3 sequences, just under 20% seen once. The sequences come from PBMCs, collected at follow-up. These receptors were obtained from a male donor with early-stage non-small cell lung cancer. The CDR3 runs from the conserved cysteine through the conserved F or W. Each record gives: V gene, J gene, clone size, D gene, CDR3 DNA, CDR3 protein. The D gene is left open where the match is weak. Expanded clones are given a class, and other clones once, few, many or no size at all.

>TRBV20-1|TRBJ1-4|few|NA
TGCAGTGCTGCCAGAGCAACTAATGAAAAACTGTTTTTT
CSAARATNEKLFF
>TRBV11-2|TRBJ2-2|few|NA
TGTGCCAGCAGCTTACTCGGGGTTCGAACCGGGGAGCTGTTTTTT
CASSLLGVRTGELFF
>TRBV7-8|TRBJ1-4|many|NA
TGTGCCAGCAACCCAGGGGCAACTAATGAAAAACTGTTTTTT
CASNPGATNEKLFF
>TRBV12-3/TRBV12-4|TRBJ2-2|many|NA
TGTGCCAGCAAAAGTCGCCTATTTGGGGAGCTGTTTTTT
CASKSRLFGELFF
>TRBV5-1|TRBJ2-3|NA|TRBD1
TGCGCCAGCAGCTTAGGGACAGCGAGCACAGATACGCAGTATTTT
CASSLGTASTDTQYF
>TRBV7-2|TRBJ1-6|NA|TRBD1
TGTGCCAGCAGCTTGGGACAGGGCAGCAATTCACCCCTCCACTTT
CASSLGQGSNSPLHF
>TRBV19|TRBJ2-1|NA|NA
TGTGCCAGTAGTGCAGGGAGTGTAATCAATGAGCAGTTCTTC
CASSAGSVINEQFF
>TRBV11-2|TRBJ2-1|NA|TRBD2
TGTGCCAGCAGCCCAGGTAGCGGGAGGGCGGGCTACAATGAGCAGTTCTTC
CASSPGSGRAGYNEQFF
>TRBV2|TRBJ2-2|few|TRBD1
TGTGCCAGCAGTGACGACAGGGGGGGAGCCGGGGAGCTGTTTTTT
CASSDDRGGAGELFF
>TRBV27|TRBJ1-1|many|NA
TGTGCCAGCAGTCCCCAGGGGCGACGTACTGAAGCTTTCTTT
CASSPQGRRTEAFF
>TRBV10-3|TRBJ2-2|few|NA
TGTGCCATCAGTGAGTCGCCGGGGGCCGGGGAGCTGTTTTTT
CAISESPGAGELFF
>TRBV15|TRBJ2-7|few|NA
TGTGCCACCAGCAGGGCCCTGGGGGGAGCCTACGAGCAGTACTTC
CATSRALGGAYEQYF
>TRBV24-1|TRBJ2-3|NA|NA
TGTGCCACCTCCTCAGGCAGGGCCACAGATACGCAGTATTTT
CATSSGRATDTQYF
>TRBV11-2|TRBJ2-7|few|NA
TGTGCCAGCATCCCAAACCCTCCCCTCAGGGTAAACGAGCAGTACTTC
CASIPNPPLRVNEQYF
>TRBV30|TRBJ1-6|few|NA
TGTGCCTGGAGTGTACGGAAGCAAGGTTCACCCCTCCACTTT
CAWSVRKQGSPLHF
>TRBV12-3/TRBV12-4|TRBJ2-3|NA|NA
TGTGCCAGCAGTTTAGGGCGCAGGGCGGCAGATACGCAGTATTTT
CASSLGRRAADTQYF